The source of this TCR beta chain is a study of vaccination and CD4 T cells after COVID-19. The sample's time point: late sampling 161 to 241 days after vaccination in three convalescent patients. Treatment noted: approximately 9-day PBMC culture with coronavirus spike peptide pools or control peptides (ViraFEST assay). Sequencing of cultured CD4+ T cell DNA used the Oncomine TCR Beta short-read assay. Genomic DNA was taken out of cultured CD4+ T cells by extraction. MiXCR, applied by TCRdb to the PCR reads, yields one record per CDR3 protein. The table shows 15,000 to 20,000 distinct CDR3 sequences, with under 55% occurring only once. Note on this clonotype: The antigen remains undetermined.

The CDR3 extends over 13 amino acids. Germline CDR1 and CDR2: SQVTM and ANQGSEA. V lost 7 bases and J lost 9, with 16 bases in between. The J gene is TRBJ1-6, the V gene TRBV29-1, with a possible D match to TRBD1 (5 bases). Sequenced here: CD4+ T cells from blood, cultured in vitro, sampled about 7 months after SARS-CoV-2 vaccination. This TCR was sampled from a human donor who had recovered from COVID-19. The CDR3 region has the DNA TGCAGCGCTGGGGACGGGATGGGTTCACCCCTCCACTTT. Protein: CSAGDGMGSPLHF.